The 29 T cell receptor beta chains below come from one sample, sequenced in a study of blood T cells in healthy people across ages. Then a second PCR, running about 6 to 12 cycles, was carried out with a sample-barcoded 5' primer and a J-beta primer mix. TCRdb re-derived calls from the 5' RACE reads in MiXCR, one entry per CDR3 protein. This table has some 1.5 million distinct CDR3 sequences, approximately 42% appearing once. Specimen: blood. Receptors were obtained from a woman between 18 and 29 years old in good health.

The chain couples TRBV20-1 to TRBJ1-5; 10 nucleotides match TRBD1. Germline V CDR1 and CDR2: DFQATT, SNEGSKA (reference sequence). V shed 6 bases, J shed 5 bases, and the junction held 10 bases outside the gene matches. The CDR3 has 15 amino acids. CDR3 loop: CSARKGTGAHQPQHF. CDR3 coding DNA: TGCAGTGCCAGGAAGGGGACAGGGGCCCATCAGCCCCAGCATTTT.

This clonotype was detected once. One junction end does not reproduce the germline sequence, and a read error may be involved. The V call is TRBV2, the J call TRBJ2-1; 10 bases map to TRBD2. The CDR3 is 16 amino acids. Germline CDR1 reads SNHLY; CDR2 reads FYNNEI. The CDR3 DNA reads TGTGCCGGCAGTGATCGTCTAGCGGGAGACTACAATGAGCAGTTCTTC. Amino acid sequence: CAGSDRLAGDYNEQFF. The full variable domain, with the rest looked up from reference TRBV2 and TRBJ2-1, is EPEVTQTPSHQVTQMGQEVILRCVPISNHLYFYWYRQILGQKVEFLVSFYNNEISEKSEIFDDQFSVERPDGSNFTLKIRSTKLEDSAMYFCAGSDRLAGDYNEQFFGPGTRLTVL.

The V gene is TRBV7-2, the J gene TRBJ2-5; 8 nucleotides align to TRBD2. The CDR3 covers 15 residues. The germline gives CDR1 SGHTA, CDR2 FQGNSA. The V gene end was trimmed by 3 bases and the J gene end by 1 base; junction bases not matched to a gene: 4. CDR3 sequence (DNA): TGTGCCAGCAGCTTGGCTAGCGGGTTCCAAGAGACCCAGTACTTC. It specifies CASSLASGFQETQYF. Complete variable domain (other parts from reference TRBV7-2 and TRBJ2-5): GAGVSQSPSNKVTEKGKDVELRCDPISGHTALYWYRQSLGQGLEFLIYFQGNSAPDKSGLPSDRFSAERTGGSVSTLTIQRTQQEDSAVYLCASSLASGFQETQYFGPGTRLLVL.

The chain uses TRBV4-1 and TRBJ2-3, with D possibly matching TRBD1 (5 bases). V dropped 0 bases and J dropped 2 bases, with 15 bases sitting between them. The CDR3 has 17 residues. Germline V CDR1 and CDR2: MGHRA, YSYEKL. The CDR3 region is CASSQERGSRATDTQYF. Written as DNA, the CDR3 is TGCGCCAGCAGCCAAGAGCGCGGCAGCAGGGCCACAGATACGCAGTATTTT.

The chain uses TRBV5-5 and TRBJ2-2; D assignment may be TRBD1 or TRBD2 (5 bases each). Trimming removed 0 bases from V and 7 bases from J, with 22 bases in between. The CDR3 has 18 residues. Germline V CDR1 and CDR2: SGHKS, YYEKEE (reference sequence). The CDR3: CASSLVGPGTSPFGELFF. The CDR3, as DNA: TGTGCCAGCAGCTTGGTGGGACCCGGGACGAGCCCGTTCGGGGAGCTGTTTTTT.

CDR3 DNA sequence: TGTGCCTGGAGTGTAAAGGGGGACAATGGCTACACCTTC. The encoded protein is CAWSVKGDNGYTF. V gene TRBV30 combines with J gene TRBJ1-2, with D possibly being TRBD1 (6 bases). There are 13 residues in the CDR3. Trimming cost V 0 bases and J 6 bases, with 11 bases left between them. Germline lookup yields CDR1 GTSNPN and CDR2 SVGIG (reference sequence).

This chain joins TRBV7-2 and TRBJ2-1, with D possibly TRBD2 on 6 matching bases. Trimming cost V 7 bases and J 4 bases, with 14 bases left between them. The germline V gene has CDR1 SGHTA and CDR2 FQGNSA. The CDR3 is 14 amino acids. CDR3 sequence: CASMSSGPYNEQFF. CDR3 nucleotides: TGTGCCAGCATGAGTAGCGGACCTTACAATGAGCAGTTCTTC. The complete variable domain, with remaining parts taken from reference TRBV7-2 and TRBJ2-1, reads GAGVSQSPSNKVTEKGKDVELRCDPISGHTALYWYRQSLGQGLEFLIYFQGNSAPDKSGLPSDRFSAERTGGSVSTLTIQRTQQEDSAVYLCASMSSGPYNEQFFGPGTRLTVL.

The J gene is TRBJ1-1, the V gene TRBV5-6; the match to TRBD1 covers 7 bases. This CDR3 has 15 residues. The germline V gene has CDR1 SGHDT and CDR2 YYEEEE. Losses at the gene ends were 4 bases for V and 6 bases for J; bases not matched to a gene: 12. The CDR3 reads CASSPDRTRFSEAFF. Here the CDR3 DNA reads TGTGCCAGCAGCCCGGACAGGACTCGATTCTCTGAAGCTTTCTTT.

Here the CDR3 DNA reads TGCGCCAGCAGCTTGTACCCGCAGGGGGCGATCACCTACGAGCAGTACTTC. It translates to CASSLYPQGAITYEQYF. The chain recombines TRBV5-1 with TRBJ2-7; 8 nucleotides match TRBD1. V was clipped by 1 base and J by 2 bases; unmatched bases: 11. CDR1 is SGHRS and CDR2 is YFSETQ in the germline V gene. CDR3 length: 17 residues. Supplemented by reference TRBV5-1 and TRBJ2-7, the full variable domain reads KAGVTQTPRYLIKTRGQQVTLSCSPISGHRSVSWYQQTPGQGLQFLFEYFSETQRNKGNFPGRFSGRQFSNSRSEMNVSTLELGDSALYLCASSLYPQGAITYEQYFGPGTRLTVT.

This clonotype was detected only once. The V call is TRBV4-3, the J call TRBJ2-1; D remains unclear. This CDR3 spans 17 amino acids. Trimming shortened V by 0 bases and J by 7 bases, and 19 bases separated the two germline ends. Germline V gene data show CDR1 as LGHNA and CDR2 as YSLEER. CDR3 protein: CASSQDPPQKLGNEQFF. In DNA, the CDR3 is TGCGCCAGCAGCCAAGATCCTCCTCAAAAGCTGGGGAATGAGCAGTTCTTC.

This clonotype was detected only a few times. This chain uses TRBV20-1 with TRBJ1-5; D remains ambiguous. V was clipped by 5 bases and J by 0 bases, with 8 bases between them. The CDR3 totals 13 residues. Germline CDR1 DFQATT, CDR2 SNEGSKA (reference sequence). The CDR3 region has the DNA TGCAGTGCTGTCCCCGATAGCAATCAGCCCCAGCATTTT. It codes for CSAVPDSNQPQHF.

The chain couples TRBV11-2 to TRBJ2-5; 8 bases align to TRBD2. The better agreement between TRBJ2-7 and the DNA end casts doubt on the J call. Germline V gives CDR1 SGHAT, CDR2 FQNNGV. The CDR3 runs 15 residues. The CDR3 DNA reads as TGTGCCAGCAGCTTATCGACTAGCGCTTTCTACGAGCAGTACTTC. As protein: CASSLSTSAFYEQYF.

The V and J genes are TRBV27 and TRBJ1-1; no firm D call. V was clipped by 3 bases and J by 3 bases, with 11 bases between them. The germline V gene encodes CDR1 MNHEY and CDR2 SMNVEV (reference sequence). The CDR3 has 14 amino acids. CDR3 region: CASSLPGMHTEAFF. DNA for the CDR3: TGTGCCAGCAGTTTGCCGGGCATGCACACTGAAGCTTTCTTT.

This clonotype was counted once. The chain uses TRBV7-8 and TRBJ2-1; no clear D gene. V lost 1 base and J lost 6, with 10 bases in between. The CDR3 runs to 14 residues. Germline loops: CDR1 SGHVS, CDR2 FQNEAQ. CDR3 DNA: TGTGCCAGCAGCTTAGTTCCAGGCGGCAATGAGCAGTTCTTC. Translating it yields CASSLVPGGNEQFF.

This chain joins TRBV11-2 and TRBJ1-1, with TRBD1 identical over 7 bases. CDR3 size: 15 residues. V trimming: 10 bases; J trimming: 10 bases; junction bases outside the gene matches: 21. Germline V lookup: CDR1 SGHAT, CDR2 FQNNGV. The CDR3 sequence is CAKTRSRGRLLIAFF. CDR3 DNA: TGTGCCAAAACCCGAAGTAGGGGGCGCTTACTTATAGCTTTCTTT.

V usage is TRBV4-3 and J usage is TRBJ2-7; the match to TRBD2 covers 10 bases. The J call may be wrong; the DNA end is better matched by TRBJ2-5. The CDR3 has 17 residues. The germline CDR1 and CDR2 sequences are LGHNA and YSLEER. The CDR3 loop reads CASSQARTSGRGETQYF. As DNA, the CDR3 is TGCGCCAGCAGCCAAGCCAGGACTAGCGGCCGGGGGGAGACCCAGTACTTC.

This chain's CDR3 is CASQNDQFTDTQYF. In DNA form, the CDR3 reads TGCGCCAGCCAGAACGATCAGTTCACAGATACGCAGTATTTT. The gene calls are TRBV4-3 and TRBJ2-3; the D is unclear. V shed 8 bases and J shed 2 bases, with 14 bases lying between them. The CDR3 loop spans 14 amino acids. The germline CDR1 and CDR2 sequences are LGHNA and YSLEER.

This clonotype was seen a few times. The chain recombines TRBV5-1 with TRBJ1-2; D gene uncertain. V lost 3 bases and J 4 bases, leaving 10 bases between the germline ends. CDR1 is SGHRS, CDR2 YFSETQ, per germline. The CDR3 covers 13 residues. This CDR3 reads CASSSGDTYGYTF. The CDR3 coding sequence is TGCGCCAGCAGCTCCGGCGACACCTATGGCTACACCTTC.

This CDR3 reads CASRQRGGPSDTQYF. In nucleotides, the CDR3 is TGCGCCAGCAGGCAACGGGGGGGCCCCTCAGATACGCAGTATTTT. This chain connects TRBV4-3 to TRBJ2-3, with 8 bases that match TRBD2. This CDR3 is 15 amino acids long. The V and J ends lost 6 bases and 4 bases, in that order; junction bases with no gene match: 9. Germline CDR1 is LGHNA and CDR2 is YSLEER.

V usage is TRBV7-2 and J usage is TRBJ1-2, with D hard to call. This CDR3 spans 12 amino acids. V lost 0 bases, J lost 10 bases, and 9 bases lay in between. Germline V gene sequence: CDR1 SGHTA, CDR2 FQGNSA. CDR3 coding DNA: TGTGCCAGCAGCTTAGCTGCGGGTCTCTACACCTTC. Protein sequence: CASSLAAGLYTF.

This clonotype was counted between two and nine times. The chain couples TRBV5-6 to TRBJ2-5; D call uncertain. The V end lost 2 bases, the J end lost 2 bases, and 10 bases lay between the germline ends. The CDR3 extends over 14 amino acids. Germline values: CDR1 SGHDT, CDR2 YYEEEE. Here the CDR3 reads CASSLPSLQETQYF. The CDR3 DNA reads TGTGCCAGCAGCTTACCCTCCTTACAAGAGACCCAGTACTTC.

The rearrangement joins TRBV5-1 to TRBJ2-7; 9 positions match TRBD1. This CDR3 contains 13 residues. Germline CDR1 SGHRS, CDR2 YFSETQ. After removal of 5 bases from V and 4 bases from J, the junction contained 4 bases not matched to a gene. CDR3 sequence: CASRGTGRYEQYF. CDR3 coding DNA: TGCGCCAGCAGAGGGACAGGGCGATACGAGCAGTACTTC. Complete variable domain (other parts from reference TRBV5-1 and TRBJ2-7): KAGVTQTPRYLIKTRGQQVTLSCSPISGHRSVSWYQQTPGQGLQFLFEYFSETQRNKGNFPGRFSGRQFSNSRSEMNVSTLELGDSALYLCASRGTGRYEQYFGPGTRLTVT.

J is TRBJ2-5 and V is TRBV7-2, with D unclear. The better agreement between TRBJ2-4 and the DNA end casts doubt on the J call. The CDR3 is 12 amino acids. Germline assignment: CDR1 SGHTA and CDR2 FQGNSA. The CDR3 sequence is CASSSWLYIQYF. In nucleotides, the CDR3 is TGTGCCAGCAGCTCCTGGTTATACATTCAGTACTTC.

This clonotype was seen a few times. V and J are TRBV3-1 and TRBJ2-6, with D hard to call. The CDR3 loop spans 14 amino acids. CDR1 and CDR2 from the germline V gene are LGHDT and YNNKEL (reference sequence). Trimming took 7 bases from V and 5 from J, leaving 12 bases between them. The CDR3 nucleotides read TGTGCCAGCACCTTGGGCCACCGGGCCAACGTCCTGACTTTC. Translation: CASTLGHRANVLTF.

A single count supports this clonotype. This sequence joins TRBV4-3 and TRBJ1-1, with D possibly being TRBD1 (5 bases). The CDR3 consists of 15 residues. Germline lookup yields CDR1 LGHNA and CDR2 YSLEER. V lost 0 bases, J lost 7 bases, and 15 bases lay in between. The chain's CDR3 is CASSQEGRNLDEAFF. In DNA form, the CDR3 reads TGCGCCAGCAGCCAAGAGGGACGGAATCTAGATGAAGCTTTCTTT.

This clonotype was detected ten times or more. The chain is built from TRBV27 and TRBJ2-7; TRBD2 is a possible D gene (6 bases). Germline values: CDR1 MNHEY, CDR2 SMNVEV (reference sequence). Trimming cost V 3 bases and J 1 base, with 10 bases left between them. This CDR3 has 14 residues. This CDR3 reads CASSFSGPSYEQYF. The CDR3 DNA reads as TGTGCCAGCAGTTTTAGCGGCCCTTCCTACGAGCAGTACTTC.

This clonotype was detected a few times. The rearrangement joins TRBV11-2 to TRBJ2-3; D unclear. This CDR3 spans 14 amino acids. Germline CDR1 SGHAT, CDR2 FQNNGV. Trimming left V 0 bases short and J 4 bases short, with 8 bases between. In nucleotides, the CDR3 is TGTGCCAGCAGCTTAGAGCCCGCGGCAGATACGCAGTATTTT. Its protein is CASSLEPAADTQYF.

The V call is TRBV6-5, the J call TRBJ2-1; D unresolved. The J call could be wrong; TRBJ2-7 is a better fit for the DNA end. The CDR3 runs to 14 residues. Germline assignment: CDR1 MNHEY and CDR2 SVGAGI. The CDR3 loop is CASSYSISLYEQYF. The CDR3, as DNA: TGTGCCAGCAGTTACTCGATTTCCCTTTACGAGCAGTACTTC.

The CDR3 bases are TGTGCCAGCAGCCAGAGAGCGGGGCAGTTCTTC. Translating gives CASSQRAGQFF. V is TRBV4-2 and J is TRBJ2-1; tentative D call: TRBD2 (6 bases). Trimming took 3 bases from V and 12 from J, leaving 9 bases between them. CDR1 is LGHNA, CDR2 YNFKEQ, per germline. CDR3 length: 11 residues.